What follows describes a single T cell receptor beta chain. Its cognate antigen is unknown. Trimming shortened V by 8 bases and J by 6 bases, and 16 bases separated the two germline ends. Germline-derived CDR1 and CDR2 are WNHNN and SYGVQD (reference sequence). This CDR3 has 14 amino acids. The Oncomine TCR Beta short-read assay was applied to DNA of cultured CD4+ T cells. Each CDR3 protein is one row after TCRdb ran MiXCR on the PCR reads. The sample shows under 7,000 distinct CDR3 sequences, almost 30% of them seen only once. The source of the sample is a study of vaccination and CD4 T cells after COVID-19. Specified treatment: roughly nine-day PBMC culture with coronavirus spike peptide pools or control peptides (ViraFEST assay). Investigators obtained the unexposed donor's CD4+ T cells before the COVID-19 pandemic (2011-2018). Replacement of half the medium with fresh IL-2 medium took place on days 3 and 7. The authors isolated CD4+ T cells by negative selection after about ten days of culture.

General study points: Convalescent patients had 304 of 307 vaccine-specific clones showing spike mono-reactivity.

The chain has TRBV10-1 and TRBJ2-2; tentatively, D is TRBD1 (6 bases). The clonotype originates from a human donor in good health. Material: CD4+ T cells from blood, cultured in vitro. CDR3 nucleotide sequence: TGCGCCAGCGTTGGCAGGGGTAACGCCGGGGAGCTGTTTTTT. Residues: CASVGRGNAGELFF.